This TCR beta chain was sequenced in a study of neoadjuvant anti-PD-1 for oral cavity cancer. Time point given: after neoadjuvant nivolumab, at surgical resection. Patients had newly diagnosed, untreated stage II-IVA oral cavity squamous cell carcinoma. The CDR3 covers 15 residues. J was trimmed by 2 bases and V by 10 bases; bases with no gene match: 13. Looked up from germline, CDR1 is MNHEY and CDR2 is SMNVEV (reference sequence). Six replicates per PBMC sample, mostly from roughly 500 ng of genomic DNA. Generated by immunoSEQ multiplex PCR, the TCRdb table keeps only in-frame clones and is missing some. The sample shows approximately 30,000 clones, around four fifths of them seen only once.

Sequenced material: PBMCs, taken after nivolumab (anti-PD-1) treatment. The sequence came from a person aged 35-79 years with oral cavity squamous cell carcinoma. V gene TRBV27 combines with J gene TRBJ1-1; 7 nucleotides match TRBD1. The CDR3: CAIKRTGGANTEAFF. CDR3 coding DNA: TGTGCCATCAAACGGACAGGTGGGGCCAACACTGAAGCTTTCTTT.